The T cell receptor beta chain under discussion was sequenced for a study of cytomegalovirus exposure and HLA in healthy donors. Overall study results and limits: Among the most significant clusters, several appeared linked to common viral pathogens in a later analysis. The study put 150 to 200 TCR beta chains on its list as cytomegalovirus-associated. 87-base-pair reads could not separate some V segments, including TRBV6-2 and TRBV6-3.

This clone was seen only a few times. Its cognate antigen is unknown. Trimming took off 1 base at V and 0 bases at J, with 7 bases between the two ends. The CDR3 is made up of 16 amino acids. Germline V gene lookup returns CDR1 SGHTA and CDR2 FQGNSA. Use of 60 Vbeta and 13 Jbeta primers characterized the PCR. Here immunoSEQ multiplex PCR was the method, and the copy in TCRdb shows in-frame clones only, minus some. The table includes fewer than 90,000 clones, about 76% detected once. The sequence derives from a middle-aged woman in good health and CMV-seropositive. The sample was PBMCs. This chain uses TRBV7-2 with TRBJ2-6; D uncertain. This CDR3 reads CASSLVVSSGANVLTF. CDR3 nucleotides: TGTGCCAGCAGCTTAGTTGTCAGCTCTGGGGCCAACGTCCTGACTTTC.